The present TCR beta chain was sequenced within a study of graft-versus-host responses after intestinal transplantation. Study background: Those transplanted obtained multivisceral, liver-intestinal, or isolated intestinal grafts. Induction with anti-thymocyte globulin, then tacrolimus and steroids for roughly three years, was given to all recipients.

TCRdb keeps only in-frame clones here, not all; method: immunoSEQ multiplex PCR. This table has about 94,000 clones, more than 85% appearing once. Trimming cost V 6 bases and J 5 bases, with 16 bases left between them. CDR3 size: 14 residues. The germline gives CDR1 MNHEY, CDR2 SMNVEV (reference sequence). A word on this clone: Antigen specificity is unknown.

Whole-study findings and limits: Early HvG declines after transplant were associated with peak circulating GvH clone levels.

This rearrangement joins TRBV27 to TRBJ2-5; a possible D gene is TRBD1 (6 bases). This sequence originates from a human donor who received an intestinal transplant. This material consisted of unstimulated CD8+ T cells sorted from spleen or lymph node cells, taken before intestinal transplant. The chain's CDR3 is CASSSLGHGETQYF. Here the CDR3 DNA reads TGTGCCAGCAGCTCCCTGGGACACGGGGAGACCCAGTACTTC.